This T cell receptor beta chain was profiled in a study of T-cell reconstitution after alpha-beta-depleted transplantation in children. Study conclusions and caveats: As was reported, about two months after transplant, alpha-beta T cells came from several hundred expanded graft clones. High day-60 TCRbeta diversity in some patients came from surviving recipient T cells and thymic progenitors.

In germline, CDR1 is SGHRS, CDR2 YFSETQ. The CDR3 length is 13 residues. The V gene end was trimmed by 3 bases and the J gene end by 8 bases; junction bases not matched to a gene: 2. Note on this clonotype: The antigen is not known.

Unique molecular identifiers were incorporated into the prepared TCRbeta library. Using its own MiXCR run on the PCR reads, TCRdb lists one record per CDR3 protein. The sample includes 500,000 to 750,000 distinct CDR3 sequences, over 20% of them seen just once. The J gene is TRBJ2-6, the V gene TRBV5-1; TRBD1 aligns across 7 bases. The TCR comes from a boy younger than two with Wiskott-Aldrich syndrome, due to receive a stem cell transplant. The sequencing here drew on PBMCs, taken before TCRalphabeta/CD19-depleted stem cell transplant. CDR3 protein: CASSWGQSNVLTF. For the CDR3, the DNA is TGCGCCAGCAGCTGGGGACAGTCCAACGTCCTGACTTTC. The full variable domain, in which reference TRBV5-1 and TRBJ2-6 provide the parts outside the CDR3, is KAGVTQTPRYLIKTRGQQVTLSCSPISGHRSVSWYQQTPGQGLQFLFEYFSETQRNKGNFPGRFSGRQFSNSRSEMNVSTLELGDSALYLCASSWGQSNVLTFGAGSRLTVL.